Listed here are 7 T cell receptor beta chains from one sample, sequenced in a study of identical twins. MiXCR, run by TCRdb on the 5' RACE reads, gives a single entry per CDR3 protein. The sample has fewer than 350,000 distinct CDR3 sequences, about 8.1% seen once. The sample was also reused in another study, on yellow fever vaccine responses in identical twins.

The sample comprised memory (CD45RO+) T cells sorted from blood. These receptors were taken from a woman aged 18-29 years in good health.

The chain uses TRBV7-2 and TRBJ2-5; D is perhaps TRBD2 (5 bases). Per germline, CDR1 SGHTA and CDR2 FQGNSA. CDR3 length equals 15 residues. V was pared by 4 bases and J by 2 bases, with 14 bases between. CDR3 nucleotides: TGTGCCAGCAGCTCCCACTTAGCGCGTCAAGAGACCCAGTACTTC. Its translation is CASSSHLARQETQYF.

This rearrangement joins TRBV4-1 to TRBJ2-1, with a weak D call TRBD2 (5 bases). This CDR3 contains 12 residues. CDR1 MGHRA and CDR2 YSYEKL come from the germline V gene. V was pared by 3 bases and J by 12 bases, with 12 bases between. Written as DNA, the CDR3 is TGCGCCAGCAGCCAGGAGGCTAGCTCGCAGTTCTTC. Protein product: CASSQEASSQFF.

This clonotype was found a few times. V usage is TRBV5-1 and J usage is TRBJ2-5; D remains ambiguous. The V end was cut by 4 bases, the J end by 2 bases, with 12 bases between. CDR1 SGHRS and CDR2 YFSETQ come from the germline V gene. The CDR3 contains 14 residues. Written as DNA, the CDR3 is TGCGCCAGCAGCCCCCCCACGCCTCAAGAGACCCAGTACTTC. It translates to CASSPPTPQETQYF.

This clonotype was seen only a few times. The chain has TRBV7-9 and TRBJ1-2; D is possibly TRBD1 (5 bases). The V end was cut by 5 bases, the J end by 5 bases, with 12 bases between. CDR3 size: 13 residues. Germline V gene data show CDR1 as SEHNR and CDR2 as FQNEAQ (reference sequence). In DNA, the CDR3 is TGTGCCAGCAGCCCCTGGGGGGGTTATGGCTACACCTTC. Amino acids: CASSPWGGYGYTF.

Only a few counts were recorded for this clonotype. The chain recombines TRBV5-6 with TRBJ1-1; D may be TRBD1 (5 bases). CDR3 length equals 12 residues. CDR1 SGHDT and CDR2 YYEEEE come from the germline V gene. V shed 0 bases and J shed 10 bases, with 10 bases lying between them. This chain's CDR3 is CASSLAMDIAFF. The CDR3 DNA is TGTGCCAGCAGCTTGGCCATGGACATAGCTTTCTTT.

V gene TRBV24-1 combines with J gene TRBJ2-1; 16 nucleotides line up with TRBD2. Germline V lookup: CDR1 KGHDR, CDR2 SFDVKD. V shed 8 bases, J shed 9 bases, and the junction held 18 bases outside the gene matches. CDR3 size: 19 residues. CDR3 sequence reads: CATTPGTSGRAPRLGEQFF. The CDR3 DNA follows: TGTGCCACCACTCCCGGGACTAGCGGGAGGGCCCCACGGTTAGGTGAGCAGTTCTTC.

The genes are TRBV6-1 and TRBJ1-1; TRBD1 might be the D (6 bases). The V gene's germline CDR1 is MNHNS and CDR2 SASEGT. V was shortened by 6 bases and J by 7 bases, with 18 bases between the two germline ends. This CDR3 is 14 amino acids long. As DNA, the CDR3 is TGTGCCAGCAGGAGACCCAGGGGTAACGGTGAAGCTTTCTTT. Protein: CASRRPRGNGEAFF.